This T cell receptor (beta chain) comes out of a study of cytomegalovirus exposure and HLA in healthy donors. Researchers ran the PCR with 60 Vbeta and 13 Jbeta primers. TCRdb's copy holds only in-frame clones and misses some; the assay was immunoSEQ multiplex PCR. Of over 150,000 clones in the sample, around 82% were seen once. The length of the CDR3 is 15 residues. The V segment lost 4 bases and the J segment 8 bases; nucleotides outside the gene matches: 10. Germline CDR1 and CDR2: SEHNR and FQNEAQ (reference sequence). General study results and limits: Altogether, 150 to 200 TCR beta chains were recorded as cytomegalovirus-associated. A later analysis revealed that TCR association rates differed between HLA loci, peaking at DRB1 and bottoming out at HLA-C.

About this clone: Antigen unknown.

The chain combines TRBV7-9 with TRBJ1-4; 7 bases agree with TRBD1. The sequencing input was PBMCs. The TCR originated in a man between 50 and 59 years old in good health and CMV-seropositive. CDR3 sequence reads: CASSSPGQPREKLFF. The CDR3 coding sequence is TGTGCCAGCAGCTCGCCGGGACAGCCAAGGGAAAAACTGTTTTTT.